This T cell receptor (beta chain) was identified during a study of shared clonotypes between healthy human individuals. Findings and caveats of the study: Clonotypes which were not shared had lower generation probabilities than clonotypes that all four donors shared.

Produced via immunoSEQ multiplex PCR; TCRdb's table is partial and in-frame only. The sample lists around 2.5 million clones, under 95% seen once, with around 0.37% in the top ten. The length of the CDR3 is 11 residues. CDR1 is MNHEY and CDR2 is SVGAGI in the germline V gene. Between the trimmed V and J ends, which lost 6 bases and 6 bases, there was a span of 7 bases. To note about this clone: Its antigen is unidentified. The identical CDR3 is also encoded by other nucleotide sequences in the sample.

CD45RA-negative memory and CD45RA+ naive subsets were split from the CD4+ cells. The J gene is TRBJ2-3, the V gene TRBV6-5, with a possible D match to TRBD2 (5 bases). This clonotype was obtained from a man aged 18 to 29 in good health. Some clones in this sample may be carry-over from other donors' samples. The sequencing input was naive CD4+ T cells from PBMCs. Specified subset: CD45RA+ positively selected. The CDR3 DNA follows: TGTGCCAGCAGGGAGCGGGATACGCAGTATTTT. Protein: CASRERDTQYF.